The 2 T cell receptor beta chains below come from one sample, sequenced in a study of glioma-infiltrating T cells. TCR alpha and beta CDR3 regions were amplified from RNA using iRepertoire nested multiplex PCR. TCRdb redid the calling of the multiplex PCR reads with MiXCR, one entry per CDR3 protein. The profile shows 400,000 or so distinct CDR3 sequences, 41% of them singletons. Sequenced input: glioma tissue, nonneoplastic brain tissue, or PBMCs (not recorded which). These receptors all stem from a human donor with low-grade glioma or glioblastoma, undergoing nonglioma brain surgery, or in good health (not recorded which).

The sample holds many counts of this clonotype. The CDR3 DNA sequence: TGTGCCAGCAGTACCCGGACTGGGGTGGATACGCAGTATTTT. It specifies CASSTRTGVDTQYF. The V and J genes are TRBV28 and TRBJ2-3, with a possible D match to TRBD2 (5 bases). The germline V gene encodes CDR1 MDHEN and CDR2 SYDVKM. The V gene lost 5 bases and the J gene lost 6 bases, with 15 bases spanning the gap. The CDR3 loop spans 14 amino acids.

This clonotype has a count of ten or more. V and J are TRBV27 and TRBJ1-5; D unresolved. Germline values: CDR1 MNHEY, CDR2 SMNVEV (reference sequence). Deletions cut 6 bases from V and 7 bases from J, with 13 bases between. The CDR3 covers 13 residues. DNA for the CDR3: TGTGCCAGCAGATTAAGGGTAGGGCAGCCCCAGCATTTT. Translation gives CASRLRVGQPQHF.